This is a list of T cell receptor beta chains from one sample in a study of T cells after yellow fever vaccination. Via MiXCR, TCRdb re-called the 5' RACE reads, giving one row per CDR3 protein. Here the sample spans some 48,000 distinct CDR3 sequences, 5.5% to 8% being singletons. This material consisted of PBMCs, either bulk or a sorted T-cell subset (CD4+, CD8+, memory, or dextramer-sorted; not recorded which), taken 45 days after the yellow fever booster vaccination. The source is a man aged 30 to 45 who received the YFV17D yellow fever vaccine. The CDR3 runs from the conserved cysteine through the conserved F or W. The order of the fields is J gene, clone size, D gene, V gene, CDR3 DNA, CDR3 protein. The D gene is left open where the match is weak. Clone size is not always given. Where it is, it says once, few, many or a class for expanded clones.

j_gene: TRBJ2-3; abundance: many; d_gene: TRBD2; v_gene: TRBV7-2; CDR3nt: TGTGCCAGCAGCTTAGCGCCTAGCGGGTACACAGATACGCAGTATTTT; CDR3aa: CASSLAPSGYTDTQYF
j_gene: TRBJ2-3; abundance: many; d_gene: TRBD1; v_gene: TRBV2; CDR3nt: TGTGCCAGCAAGACAGGGGGCATGACAGATACGCAGTATTTT; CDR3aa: CASKTGGMTDTQYF
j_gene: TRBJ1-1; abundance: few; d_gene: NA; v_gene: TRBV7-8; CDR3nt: TGTGCCAGCAGCTCCAGGGGAAACACTGAAGCTTTCTTT; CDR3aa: CASSSRGNTEAFF
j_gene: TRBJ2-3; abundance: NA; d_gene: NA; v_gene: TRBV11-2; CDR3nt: TGTGCCAGCAGCTTAGAATGGGCAGATACGCAGTATTTT; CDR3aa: CASSLEWADTQYF
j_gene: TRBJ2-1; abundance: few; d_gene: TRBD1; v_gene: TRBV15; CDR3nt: TGTGCCACCAGCAGAGATAATAACAGGGGGCGTTATGAGCAGTTCTTC; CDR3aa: CATSRDNNRGRYEQFF
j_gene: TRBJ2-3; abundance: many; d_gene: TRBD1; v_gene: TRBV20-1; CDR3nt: TGCAGTGCTTCCGGGACAGGGGGTTCAGATACGCAGTATTTT; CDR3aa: CSASGTGGSDTQYF
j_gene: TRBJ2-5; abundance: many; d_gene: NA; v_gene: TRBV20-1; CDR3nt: TGCAGTGCTAGAGATCAGGCGGGGGAGACCCAGTACTTC; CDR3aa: CSARDQAGETQYF
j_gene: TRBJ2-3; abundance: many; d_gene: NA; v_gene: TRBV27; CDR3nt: TGTGCCAGCAGTTTTATTGGGAGCGGTAGCACAGATACGCAGTATTTT; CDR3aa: CASSFIGSGSTDTQYF
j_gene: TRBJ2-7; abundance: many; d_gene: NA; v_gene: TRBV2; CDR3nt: TGTGCCAGCAGTGACGGGGCGAGGTCCTACGAGCAGTACTTC; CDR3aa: CASSDGARSYEQYF
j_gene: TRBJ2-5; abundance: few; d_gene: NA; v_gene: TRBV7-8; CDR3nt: TGTGCCAGCAGCTCACTCCAGGGGACCCAGTACTTC; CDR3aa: CASSSLQGTQYF
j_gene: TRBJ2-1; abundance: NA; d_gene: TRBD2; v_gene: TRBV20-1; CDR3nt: TGCAGTGCCAGAAGGGGGGCGGGAGGGCCAGATAGTGAGCAGTTCTTC; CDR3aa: CSARRGAGGPDSEQFF
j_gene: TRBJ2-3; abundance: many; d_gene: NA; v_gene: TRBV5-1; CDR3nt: TGCGCCAGCAGCTTGTCTGACAGGAGTACAGATACGCAGTATTTT; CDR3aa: CASSLSDRSTDTQYF
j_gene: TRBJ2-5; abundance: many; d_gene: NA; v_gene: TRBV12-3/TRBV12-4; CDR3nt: TGTGCCAGCAGCCCAGAGTATCAGGGTGGGACCCAGTACTTC; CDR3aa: CASSPEYQGGTQYF
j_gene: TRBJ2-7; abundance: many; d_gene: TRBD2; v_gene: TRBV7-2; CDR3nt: TGTGCCAGCAGCTTGTCTAGCGGGACGGACGAGCAGTACTTC; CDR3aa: CASSLSSGTDEQYF
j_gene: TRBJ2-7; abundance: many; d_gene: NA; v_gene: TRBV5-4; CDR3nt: TGTGCCAGCAGCTTGCGCCCGATCTACGAGCAGTACTTC; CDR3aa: CASSLRPIYEQYF
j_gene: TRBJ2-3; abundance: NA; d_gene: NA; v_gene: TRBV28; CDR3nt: TGTGCCAGCAGTTTAGCGGGGGCTGAGGTTGCAGATACGCAGTATTTT; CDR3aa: CASSLAGAEVADTQYF
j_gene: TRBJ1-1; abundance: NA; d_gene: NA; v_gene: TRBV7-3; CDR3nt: TGTGCCAGCAGCCCACGGGGGGGGGTAGGGGATAGGAACACTGAAGCTTTCTTT; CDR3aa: CASSPRGGVGDRNTEAFF
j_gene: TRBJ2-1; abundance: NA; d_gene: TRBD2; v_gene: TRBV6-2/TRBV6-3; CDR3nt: TGTGCCAGCAGTTACTCGACAGCGGGAGGGCCCTCTGACTCCTACAATGAGCAGTTCTTC; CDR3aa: CASSYSTAGGPSDSYNEQFF
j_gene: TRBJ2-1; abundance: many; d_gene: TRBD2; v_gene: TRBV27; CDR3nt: TGTGCCAGCAGCAATAGCGGGCACTCCTACAATGAGCAGTTCTTC; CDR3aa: CASSNSGHSYNEQFF
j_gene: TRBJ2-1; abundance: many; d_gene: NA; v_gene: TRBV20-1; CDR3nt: TGCAGTGCTAGGCCTTTAGACGGTGAGCAGTTCTTC; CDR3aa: CSARPLDGEQFF
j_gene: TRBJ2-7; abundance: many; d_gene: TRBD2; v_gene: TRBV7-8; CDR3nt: TGTGCCAGCAGCGCCGGAGGAGGGAGCGGGAGGATAAACGAGCAGTACTTC; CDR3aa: CASSAGGGSGRINEQYF
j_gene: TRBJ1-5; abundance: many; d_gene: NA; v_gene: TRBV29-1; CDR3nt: TGCAGCGTTGAAGATCTTCGTTTTGACAGGAGTCTTAGCAATCAGCCCCAGCATTTT; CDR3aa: CSVEDLRFDRSLSNQPQHF
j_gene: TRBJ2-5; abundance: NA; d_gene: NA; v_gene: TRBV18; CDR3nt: TGTGCCAGCTCACGCGGGAACGGAGAGACCCAGTACTTC; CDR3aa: CASSRGNGETQYF
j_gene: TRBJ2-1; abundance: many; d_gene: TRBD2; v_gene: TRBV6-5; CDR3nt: TGTGCCAGCAGTTATCGACCCGGGACTAGCGGGACCAATGAGCAGTTCTTC; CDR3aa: CASSYRPGTSGTNEQFF
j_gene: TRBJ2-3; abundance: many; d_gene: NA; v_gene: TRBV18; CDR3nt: TGTGCCAGCTCACCGACGGCCCGCACAGATACGCAGTATTTT; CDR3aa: CASSPTARTDTQYF
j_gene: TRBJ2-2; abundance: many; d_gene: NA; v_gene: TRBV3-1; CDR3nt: TGTGCCAGCAGCCATGTAAGGAGCGGGGAGCTGTTTTTT; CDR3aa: CASSHVRSGELFF
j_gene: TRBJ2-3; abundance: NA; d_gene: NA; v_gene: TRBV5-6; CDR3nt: TGTGCCAGGAGCCCCGGGCCCCTCTCAGATACGCAGTATTTT; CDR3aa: CARSPGPLSDTQYF
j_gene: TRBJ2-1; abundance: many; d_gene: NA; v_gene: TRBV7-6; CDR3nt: TGTGCCAGCAGCTTAGCAGTTGGCGATGAGCAGTTCTTC; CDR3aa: CASSLAVGDEQFF